Presented here are 13 T cell receptor beta chains from one specimen sequenced in a study of early T cells in non-severe SARS-CoV-2 infection. One entry per CDR3 protein, called by TCRdb with MiXCR from the 5' RACE reads. This table holds around 50,000 distinct CDR3 sequences, over 9.5% found once. The specimen sequenced was whole blood. The source is an adult who was a healthcare worker with PCR-confirmed SARS-CoV-2 infection or an uninfected control (not recorded which).

The chain employs TRBV29-1 and TRBJ2-5; the D is unclear. Looked up from germline, CDR1 is SQVTM and CDR2 is ANQGSEA. V gave up 7 bases and J gave up 4 bases, with 16 bases separating them. This CDR3 spans 13 amino acids. The CDR3 DNA reads as TGCAGCGCCCTCCAAACCGGGCGAGAGACCCAGTACTTC. This codes for CSALQTGRETQYF.

This clonotype came up a few times. V is TRBV5-4 and J is TRBJ1-6; D is undetermined. Germline assignment: CDR1 SGHNT and CDR2 YYREEE (reference sequence). This CDR3 has 14 amino acids. The germline V and J ends were trimmed by 2 bases and 8 bases, with 11 bases remaining between them. This CDR3 is CASSLKTAYSPLHF. CDR3 DNA: TGTGCCAGCAGCTTAAAGACCGCGTATTCACCCCTCCACTTT.

This clonotype was picked up many times. The rearrangement links TRBV7-8 to TRBJ1-6; 7 bases are a match to TRBD1. The V and J ends lost 5 bases and 7 bases, in that order; junction bases with no gene match: 8. The CDR3 spans 15 residues. Germline V gives CDR1 SGHVS, CDR2 FQNEAQ. The CDR3 DNA reads TGTGCCAGCAGCCAAAGGGAGGGGGCGAATTCACCCCTCCACTTT. Protein: CASSQREGANSPLHF.

Here the CDR3 DNA reads TGTGCCAGCAGCTTAGGGCGGCCCAATGAGCAGTTCTTC. Translating gives CASSLGRPNEQFF. The chain has TRBV7-3 and TRBJ2-1; D unresolved. From germline, CDR1 is SGHTA and CDR2 FQGTGA. The germline V and J ends were trimmed by 2 bases and 6 bases, with 8 bases remaining between them. The CDR3 length is 13 residues.

This clonotype was counted a few times. The chain employs TRBV7-8 and TRBJ2-3; 7 nucleotides align to TRBD1. This CDR3 has 15 residues. Germline V lookup: CDR1 SGHVS, CDR2 FQNEAQ. The V gene end was trimmed by 1 base and the J gene end by 2 bases; junction bases not matched to a gene: 3. In DNA, the CDR3 is TGTGCCAGCAGCTTAGGGACAGGTATCACAGATACGCAGTATTTT. It specifies CASSLGTGITDTQYF.

This clonotype rates as medium-sized. This chain connects TRBV20-1 to TRBJ1-1; the D gene is possibly TRBD1 (6 bases). Germline CDR1 and CDR2: DFQATT and SNEGSKA (reference sequence). The CDR3 runs to 11 residues. The V and J ends lost 6 bases and 11 bases respectively, with 16 bases between them. CDR3 coding DNA: TGCAGTGCGCGAACAGGGTACCAGGCTTTCTTT. Its protein is CSARTGYQAFF.

This clonotype has ten or more counts. This chain links TRBV28 with TRBJ2-7, with 10 nucleotides matching TRBD1. Germline V gene sequence: CDR1 MDHEN, CDR2 SYDVKM. V shed 5 bases, J shed 5 bases, and the junction held 6 bases outside the gene matches. This CDR3 has 14 residues. The CDR3 is CASSPLGQGNEQYF. Written as DNA, the CDR3 is TGTGCCAGCAGTCCCCTGGGACAGGGGAACGAGCAGTACTTC.

This clonotype was recorded only once. A read error may explain this, as a much larger clone is one base away. The chain carries TRBV11-1 and TRBJ2-1; tentatively, D is TRBD2 (6 bases). Between the trimmed V and J ends, which lost 1 base and 12 bases, there was a span of 10 bases. CDR3 length equals 12 residues. Germline V gene data show CDR1 as SGHAT and CDR2 as FQDESV (reference sequence). CDR3 coding DNA: TGTGCCAGCAGCTTAGGCGGGGATGGGCAGTTCTTC. Residues: CASSLGGDGQFF.

This chain uses TRBV29-1 with TRBJ2-6; D is unclear. V lost 4 bases and J 2 bases, leaving 18 bases between the germline ends. This CDR3 has 17 residues. Per the germline V gene, CDR1 is SQVTM and CDR2 is ANQGSEA. The CDR3 DNA is TGCAGCGTTGGGTTCCAGGTCACAGTGGCTGGGGCCAACGTCCTGACTTTC. Its translation: CSVGFQVTVAGANVLTF.

This clonotype was picked up many times. The chain has TRBV20-1 and TRBJ2-7; D gene ambiguous. Germline V gene lookup returns CDR1 DFQATT and CDR2 SNEGSKA (reference sequence). The CDR3 runs 13 residues. V was clipped by 6 bases and J by 0 bases, with 12 bases between them. The CDR3 spells CSAFAADSYEQYF. The CDR3, as DNA: TGCAGTGCCTTTGCTGCGGACTCCTACGAGCAGTACTTC.

This clonotype occurred a few times. The chain has TRBV12-3 or TRBV12-4 and TRBJ2-1; TRBD2 might be the D (5 bases). The CDR3 covers 14 residues. The V end lost 5 bases, the J end lost 9 bases, and 17 bases lay between the germline ends. This CDR3 reads CASSAQSTSFEQFF. The CDR3 DNA sequence: TGTGCCAGCAGTGCCCAATCCACTAGTTTTGAGCAGTTCTTC.

This clonotype was detected a few times. The chain joins TRBV7-3 to TRBJ2-2; D might be TRBD1 (5 bases). Germline V gives CDR1 SGHTA, CDR2 FQGTGA. The CDR3 consists of 15 residues. Trimming took 2 bases from V and 5 from J, leaving 12 bases between them. The CDR3 nucleotides are TGTGCCAGCAGCTTAGAGGCCAGGGCAACCGGGGAGCTGTTTTTT. It codes for CASSLEARATGELFF.

V usage is TRBV6-2 or TRBV6-3 and J usage is TRBJ1-1; possible D gene TRBD1, 6 bases. CDR1 MNHEY and CDR2 SVGEGT come from the germline V gene. This CDR3 region has 17 residues. Between the trimmed V and J ends, which lost 6 bases and 5 bases, there was a span of 25 bases. The CDR3 nucleotides are TGTGCCAGCAGCCCCCGGGGCCCGACAGGACAGAGGACTGAAGCTTTCTTT. This codes for CASSPRGPTGQRTEAFF.